The table lists the clone carrying this T cell receptor beta chain with a few counts. V lost 6 bases, J lost 2 bases, and 6 bases stayed unmatched. Germline V CDR1 and CDR2: SGHAT, FQNNGV. There are 15 residues in the CDR3. Repertoires were generated with immunoSEQ multiplex PCR, while TCRdb's copy carries only in-frame clones and drops some. The data show about 400,000 clones, 80% to 90% seen once. This specimen comes from a study of blood T cell repertoires in COVID-19. Study-wide context: Sites in the United States, Italy and Spain provided acute and convalescent COVID-19 samples. PBMCs, B-cell-depleted T cells, or T cells were the source of the cDNA or gDNA that made up the material.

This TCR came from a woman in her 30s with active or convalescent COVID-19. V is TRBV11-2 and J is TRBJ1-5; TRBD1 matches 8 bases. The sequenced material came from peripheral blood. CDR3 DNA: TGTGCCAGCAGTCACGGACAGGGCGGCAATCAGCCCCAGCATTTT. Protein sequence: CASSHGQGGNQPQHF.